What follows is one T cell receptor beta chain and its context. The germline V gene encodes CDR1 MGHRA and CDR2 YSYEKL. V shed 0 bases, J shed 1 base, and the junction held 6 bases outside the gene matches. The CDR3 runs 17 residues. This sample was included in a study of technical replicates of blood from several donors. Sequenced by immunoSEQ multiplex PCR; TCRdb stores in-frame clones only, minus some. This table has 50,000 to 70,000 clones, approximately 86% appearing once. This chain uses TRBV4-1 with TRBJ2-5; 9 positions agree with TRBD2. This TCR derives from a human donor in good health. Some clones in this sample may be carry-over from other donors' samples. The sequencing sample was made of PBMCs. The CDR3 region has the DNA TGCGCCAGCAGCCAAGAAGCCAGCGGGAGGTCCCAAGAGACCCAGTACTTC. Its translation: CASSQEASGRSQETQYF.